The 29 T cell receptor beta chains in this list originate from one sample, sequenced in a study of cytomegalovirus exposure and HLA in healthy donors. PCR primers comprised 60 Vbeta and 13 Jbeta primers. Sequencing used immunoSEQ multiplex PCR; TCRdb keeps in-frame clones, though not all of them. The top ten clones hold 3.5% to 5% of a sample with 160,000 or so clones, roughly four fifths of them seen once. Source material: PBMCs. The receptors come from a man aged 40-49 years in good health and CMV-seronegative.

The chain joins TRBV30 to TRBJ1-5; 8 nucleotides align to TRBD1. J gave up 4 bases and V 3 bases, and 11 bases lay outside the gene matches. The CDR3 contains 16 residues. Per the germline V gene, CDR1 is GTSNPN and CDR2 is SVGIG (reference sequence). Here the CDR3 DNA reads TGTGCCTGGAGCGGCTCCTTGACAGGGGCAAATCAGCCCCAGCATTTT. It yields the protein CAWSGSLTGANQPQHF.

This clone was seen once. The chain employs TRBV28 and TRBJ2-3; D ambiguous. Looked up from germline, CDR1 is MDHEN and CDR2 is SYDVKM. This CDR3 spans 12 amino acids. The ends were cut back, 4 bases at V and 2 bases at J, with 4 bases in the middle. CDR3 sequence (DNA): TGTGCCAGCAGTTCCTTCACAGATACGCAGTATTTT. It codes for CASSSFTDTQYF. The variable domain in full, with the rest retrieved from reference TRBV28 and TRBJ2-3, is DVKVTQSSRYLVKRTGEKVFLECVQDMDHENMFWYRQDPGLGLRLIYFSYDVKMKEKGDIPEGYSVSREKKERFSLILESASTNQTSMYLCASSSFTDTQYFGPGTRLTVL.

This sequence joins TRBV5-1 and TRBJ1-6; D unclear. V was trimmed by 1 base and J by 0 bases, leaving 11 bases between them. This CDR3 region has 17 residues. CDR1 SGHRS and CDR2 YFSETQ come from the germline V gene. In nucleotides, the CDR3 is TGCGCCAGCAGCTTGTCCTCCGGGTCCTCCTATAATTCACCCCTCCACTTT. This encodes CASSLSSGSSYNSPLHF.

The rearrangement links TRBV27 to TRBJ2-3; possibly TRBD1 for D (6 bases). This CDR3 comprises 14 residues. Looked up from germline, CDR1 is MNHEY and CDR2 is SMNVEV (reference sequence). V was pared by 3 bases and J by 6 bases, with 13 bases between. The CDR3 nucleotides read TGTGCCAGCAGTTTGTGGGGGCGCGATGATACGCAGTATTTT. This gives the protein CASSLWGRDDTQYF.

This clone appeared once. The chain recombines TRBV30 with TRBJ2-7; D is unresolved. Trimming took 1 base from V and 6 from J, leaving 10 bases between them. CDR3 length equals 12 residues. Germline V gives CDR1 GTSNPN, CDR2 SVGIG (reference sequence). CDR3: CAWSGPSSEQYF. The CDR3 nucleotides read TGTGCCTGGAGTGGGCCTTCTTCCGAGCAGTACTTC.

The chain recombines TRBV19 with TRBJ1-2; 7 bases line up with TRBD1. CDR1 is LNHDA, CDR2 SQIVND, per germline (reference sequence). With V trimmed by 4 bases and J by 8 bases, 4 bases remained unmatched. The CDR3 sequence is 12 residues long. CDR3 protein: CASSTGQLGYTF. The CDR3 DNA reads as TGTGCCAGTAGTACGGGACAGTTGGGCTACACCTTC.

Details on this clone: A junction boundary mismatches the germline segment, possibly from a read error. This chain joins TRBV5-1 and TRBJ1-3; 8 bases are a match to TRBD1. CDR1 and CDR2 (germline): SGHRS, YFSETQ. This CDR3 has 12 amino acids. CDR3 loop: CASSPRQGALVF. Written as DNA, the CDR3 is TGCGCCAGCAGCCCCCGCCAGGGGGCTCTAGTATTT.

This chain uses TRBV5-1 with TRBJ2-5, with 9 bases lining up with TRBD2. Germline V CDR1 and CDR2: SGHRS, YFSETQ. Unmatched junction bases numbered 4, after V lost 0 bases and J lost 4 bases. The CDR3 sequence is 15 residues long. The CDR3 loop is CASSLGGGERETQYF. The CDR3, as DNA: TGCGCCAGCAGCTTGGGCGGGGGGGAGCGAGAGACCCAGTACTTC.

The chain combines TRBV29-1 with TRBJ2-5, with D tentatively TRBD2 (6 bases). The CDR3 length is 12 residues. V lost 4 bases to trimming and J lost 5 bases, with 11 bases between them. Looked up from germline, CDR1 is SQVTM and CDR2 is ANQGSEA. CDR3 sequence: CSVGQGGETQYF. The CDR3 region has the DNA TGCAGCGTTGGGCAGGGAGGCGAGACCCAGTACTTC. The variable domain in full, with the rest retrieved from reference TRBV29-1 and TRBJ2-5, is SAVISQKPSRDICQRGTSLTIQCQVDSQVTMMFWYRQQPGQSLTLIATANQGSEATYESGFVIDKFPISRPNLTFSTLTVSNMSPEDSSIYLCSVGQGGETQYFGPGTRLLVL.

The chain combines TRBV11-2 with TRBJ1-3, with D possibly being TRBD1 (6 bases). The length of the CDR3 is 17 residues. CDR1 is SGHAT, CDR2 FQNNGV, per germline. Trimming shortened V by 0 bases and J by 0 bases, and 12 bases separated the two germline ends. The CDR3 DNA sequence: TGTGCCAGCAGCTTAGATCTAACAGGGAACTCTGGAAACACCATATATTTT. This gives the protein CASSLDLTGNSGNTIYF.

The rearrangement joins TRBV30 to TRBJ1-2; D call uncertain. With 0 bases removed from V and 7 bases from J, the gap between germline ends came to 15 bases. Germline loops: CDR1 GTSNPN, CDR2 SVGIG (reference sequence). The CDR3 consists of 14 residues. The DNA for the CDR3 is TGTGCCTGGAGTGTTCCGAGGGCTTCGGGTGGCTACACCTTC. Translated, it gives CAWSVPRASGGYTF.

This clone was detected only a few times. The gene calls are TRBV4-2 and TRBJ2-3; 8 bases match TRBD2. Germline CDR1 and CDR2: LGHNA and YNFKEQ. The V segment lost 0 bases and the J segment 4 bases; nucleotides outside the gene matches: 3. The CDR3 length is 15 residues. The CDR3, as DNA: TGTGCCAGCAGCCAAGAGCGGGGGGCGGCAGATACGCAGTATTTT. Residues: CASSQERGAADTQYF.

The V call is TRBV5-6, the J call TRBJ2-3; tentatively, D is TRBD1 (6 bases). V was pared by 3 bases and J by 4 bases, with 12 bases between. The CDR3 length is 14 residues. CDR1 SGHDT and CDR2 YYEEEE come from the germline V gene. The CDR3 spells CASSSTDSSDTQYF. The CDR3 bases are TGTGCCAGCAGCTCCACGGACAGTTCAGATACGCAGTATTTT. The complete variable domain, with remaining parts taken from reference TRBV5-6 and TRBJ2-3, reads DAGVTQSPTHLIKTRGQQVTLRCSPKSGHDTVSWYQQALGQGPQFIFQYYEEEERQRGNFPDRFSGHQFPNYSSELNVNALLLGDSALYLCASSSTDSSDTQYFGPGTRLTVL.

V usage is TRBV19 and J usage is TRBJ2-3, with 8 positions matching TRBD2. Germline V gene data show CDR1 as LNHDA and CDR2 as SQIVND (reference sequence). Unmatched junction bases numbered 8, after V lost 7 bases and J lost 2 bases. The CDR3 covers 15 residues. The CDR3 nucleotides read TGTGCCAGTAACGGCGGGGGGAAGCACACAGATACGCAGTATTTT. Translating it yields CASNGGGKHTDTQYF. The whole variable domain, filled in from reference TRBV19 and TRBJ2-3, reads DGGITQSPKYLFRKEGQNVTLSCEQNLNHDAMYWYRQDPGQGLRLIYYSQIVNDFQKGDIAEGYSVSREKKESFPLTVTSAQKNPTAFYLCASNGGGKHTDTQYFGPGTRLTVL.

The sample holds a few counts of this clone. V gene TRBV28 combines with J gene TRBJ1-4, with D possibly matching TRBD1 (5 bases). Trimming pared 9 bases from V and 1 base from J, leaving 15 bases between. CDR3 size: 15 residues. CDR1 MDHEN and CDR2 SYDVKM come from the germline V gene. DNA of the CDR3: TGTGCCAGTAAACAAATCAGGGAAACTAATGAAAAACTGTTTTTT. Translation gives CASKQIRETNEKLFF.

The CDR3 DNA is TGTGCCAGCAGACCCGGGACAGGGGGCTACAATGAGCAGTTCTTC. Its protein product is CASRPGTGGYNEQFF. The chain carries TRBV6-1 and TRBJ2-1, with TRBD1 matching 11 bases. Germline CDR1 and CDR2: MNHNS and SASEGT. This CDR3 is 15 amino acids long. The J segment lost 3 bases and the V segment lost 6 bases, leaving 4 bases of the junction unmatched.

The chain uses TRBV4-3 and TRBJ2-1, with TRBD1 as a possible D gene (5 bases). This CDR3 spans 16 amino acids. The V end lost 1 base, the J end lost 6 bases, and 16 bases lay between the germline ends. Germline loops: CDR1 LGHNA, CDR2 YSLEER. CDR3 amino acids: CASSQAAGWGSNEQFF. CDR3 in DNA: TGCGCCAGCAGCCAAGCGGCAGGGTGGGGTTCCAATGAGCAGTTCTTC.

This clone showed up just a few times. This sequence joins TRBV6-1 and TRBJ2-5; D might be TRBD1 (5 bases). The CDR3 spans 13 residues. V lost 8 bases and J lost 1, with 11 bases in between. Germline lookup yields CDR1 MNHNS and CDR2 SASEGT. CDR3 sequence: CASLVQVQETQYF. The CDR3 coding sequence is TGTGCCAGCCTCGTACAGGTCCAAGAGACCCAGTACTTC.

V and J are TRBV9 and TRBJ1-6, with 10 positions matching TRBD1. Germline values: CDR1 SGDLS, CDR2 YYNGEE. The CDR3 sequence is 15 residues long. V trimming: 4 bases; J trimming: 8 bases; junction bases outside the gene matches: 6. This CDR3 reads CASSIRQGAYSPLHF. The CDR3 DNA reads as TGTGCCAGCAGCATTAGACAGGGGGCTTATTCACCCCTCCACTTT.

This chain links TRBV18 with TRBJ2-7; maybe TRBD2 (7 bases). The germline V gene encodes CDR1 KGHSH and CDR2 LQKENI. Trimming took off 0 bases at V and 6 bases at J, with 39 bases between the two ends. CDR3 length equals 23 residues. CDR3 DNA: TGTGCCAGCTCACCACCGAATATTGGTATTGTGGGGGGGCGCAGTCGACGGGGGGCCGAGCAGTACTTC. Protein sequence: CASSPPNIGIVGGRSRRGAEQYF.

This clone was seen only once. The chain has TRBV10-3 and TRBJ2-7, with 7 bases fitting TRBD1. The germline gives CDR1 ENHRY, CDR2 SYGVKD. J gave up 5 bases and V 6 bases, and 4 bases lay outside the gene matches. The CDR3 length is 12 residues. The CDR3: CAIRQGWDEQYF. The CDR3 coding sequence is TGTGCCATCAGACAGGGGTGGGACGAGCAGTACTTC.

The V and J genes are TRBV9 and TRBJ1-2; weak D call: TRBD1 (5 bases). The V and J ends lost 7 bases and 0 bases respectively, with 19 bases between them. Germline lookup yields CDR1 SGDLS and CDR2 YYNGEE. The length of the CDR3 is 16 residues. CDR3 sequence (DNA): TGTGCCAGCGGCGGGGCCAGGGAATGGGCTAACTATGGCTACACCTTC. It yields the protein CASGGAREWANYGYTF.

V and J are TRBV28 and TRBJ2-5; weak D call: TRBD2 (7 bases). Trimming took off 2 bases at V and 4 bases at J, with 14 bases between the two ends. In germline, CDR1 is MDHEN, CDR2 SYDVKM. This CDR3 has 15 amino acids. CDR3 in DNA: TGTGCCAGCAGTTTAACGGGGGGCGTACTAGAGACCCAGTACTTC. Its protein is CASSLTGGVLETQYF.

This sequence joins TRBV6-6 and TRBJ2-7; D is possibly TRBD1 (6 bases). CDR3 length: 14 amino acids. Trimming took off 5 bases at V and 2 bases at J, with 13 bases between the two ends. CDR1 is MNHNY and CDR2 is SVGAGI in the germline V gene (reference sequence). The DNA of the CDR3 is TGTGCCAGCAGTCAATCACAGGGTACCTACGAGCAGTACTTC. This gives the protein CASSQSQGTYEQYF.

The chain combines TRBV30 with TRBJ1-1; D is possibly TRBD1 (5 bases). V was trimmed by 1 base and J by 1 base, leaving 7 bases between them. CDR1 and CDR2 (germline): GTSNPN, SVGIG (reference sequence). The CDR3 totals 13 residues. CDR3 residues: CAWSGGRNTEAFF. Written as DNA, the CDR3 is TGTGCCTGGAGTGGGGGCCGGAACACTGAAGCTTTCTTT. Full variable domain (rest looked up from reference TRBV30 and TRBJ1-1): SQTIHQWPATLVQPVGSPLSLECTVEGTSNPNLYWYRQAAGRGLQLLFYSVGIGQISSEVPQNLSASRPQDRQFILSSKKLLLSDSGFYLCAWSGGRNTEAFFGQGTRLTVV.

V gene TRBV6-5 combines with J gene TRBJ2-7; 8 nucleotides line up with TRBD1. CDR1 MNHEY and CDR2 SVGAGI come from the germline V gene. The CDR3 has 15 residues. J was trimmed by 7 bases and V by 7 bases; bases with no gene match: 15. The CDR3 reads CASKAQGVTSWEQYF. The CDR3 DNA reads TGTGCCAGCAAGGCACAGGGGGTCACGTCGTGGGAGCAGTACTTC.

The chain has TRBV4-1 and TRBJ2-2; perhaps TRBD1 as D (6 bases). Trimming left V 0 bases short and J 4 bases short, with 15 bases between. In germline, CDR1 is MGHRA, CDR2 YSYEKL. This CDR3 has 17 residues. CDR3 protein: CASSQEGQGKFTGELFF. As DNA, the CDR3 is TGCGCCAGCAGCCAAGAAGGCCAGGGGAAATTCACCGGGGAGCTGTTTTTT.

V is TRBV5-1 and J is TRBJ1-2, with TRBD1 matching 7 bases. Germline-derived CDR1 and CDR2 are SGHRS and YFSETQ. The CDR3 contains 15 residues. Trimming took 4 bases from V and 8 from J; bases not matched to a gene: 14. The CDR3 DNA is TGCGCCAGCAGCCGTTGGGACAGAGACCTTCGGGGCTACACCTTC. It codes for CASSRWDRDLRGYTF.

The V and J genes are TRBV5-4 and TRBJ1-2; 9 positions agree with TRBD1. This CDR3 has 14 amino acids. Per germline, CDR1 SGHNT and CDR2 YYREEE (reference sequence). V was pared by 4 bases and J by 8 bases, with 9 bases of the junction left unmatched. The DNA for the CDR3 is TGTGCCAGCAGCCGTACGGGACAGGGTAACGGCTACACCTTC. It translates to CASSRTGQGNGYTF.